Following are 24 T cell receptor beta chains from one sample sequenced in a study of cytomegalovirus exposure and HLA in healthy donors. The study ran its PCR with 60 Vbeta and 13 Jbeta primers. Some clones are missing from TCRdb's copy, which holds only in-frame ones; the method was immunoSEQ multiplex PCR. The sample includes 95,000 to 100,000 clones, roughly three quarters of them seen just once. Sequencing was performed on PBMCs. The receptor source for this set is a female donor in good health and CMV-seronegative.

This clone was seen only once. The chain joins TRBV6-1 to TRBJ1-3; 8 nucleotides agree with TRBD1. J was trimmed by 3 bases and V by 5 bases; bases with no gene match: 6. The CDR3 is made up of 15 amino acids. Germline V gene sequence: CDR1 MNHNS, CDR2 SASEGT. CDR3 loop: CASSRQGIGGNTIYF. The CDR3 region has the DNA TGTGCCAGCAGTAGACAGGGGATCGGTGGAAACACCATATATTTT.

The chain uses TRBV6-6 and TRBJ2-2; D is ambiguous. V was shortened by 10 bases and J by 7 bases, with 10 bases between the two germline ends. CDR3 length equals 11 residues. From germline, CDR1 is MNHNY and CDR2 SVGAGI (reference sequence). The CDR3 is CATRVVGELFF. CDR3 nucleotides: TGTGCCACGAGAGTCGTCGGGGAGCTGTTTTTT.

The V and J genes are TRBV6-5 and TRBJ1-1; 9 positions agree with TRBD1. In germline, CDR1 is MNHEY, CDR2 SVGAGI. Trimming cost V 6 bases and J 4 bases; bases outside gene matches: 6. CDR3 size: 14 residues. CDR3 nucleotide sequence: TGTGCCAGCAGCCTCACAGGGGGCGGCACTGAAGCTTTCTTT. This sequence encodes CASSLTGGGTEAFF.

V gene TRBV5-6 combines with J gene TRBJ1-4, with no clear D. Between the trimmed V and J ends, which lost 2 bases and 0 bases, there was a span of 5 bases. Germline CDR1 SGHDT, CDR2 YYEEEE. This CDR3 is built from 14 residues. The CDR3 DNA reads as TGTGCCAGCAGCTTCGGGGCAACTAATGAAAAACTGTTTTTT. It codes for CASSFGATNEKLFF.

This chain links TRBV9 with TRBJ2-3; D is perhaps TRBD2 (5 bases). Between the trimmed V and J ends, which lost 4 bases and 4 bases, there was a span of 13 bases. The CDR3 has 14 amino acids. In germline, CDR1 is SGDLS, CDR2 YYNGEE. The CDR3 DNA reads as TGTGCCAGCAGCTCTGAGGGCGGGCCAGATACGCAGTATTTT. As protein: CASSSEGGPDTQYF.

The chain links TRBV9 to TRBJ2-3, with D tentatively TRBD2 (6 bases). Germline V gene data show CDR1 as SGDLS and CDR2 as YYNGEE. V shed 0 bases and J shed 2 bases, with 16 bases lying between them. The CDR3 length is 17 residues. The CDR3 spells CASSVDSGIKITDTQYF. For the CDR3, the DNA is TGTGCCAGCAGCGTAGATAGCGGCATTAAGATCACAGATACGCAGTATTTT.

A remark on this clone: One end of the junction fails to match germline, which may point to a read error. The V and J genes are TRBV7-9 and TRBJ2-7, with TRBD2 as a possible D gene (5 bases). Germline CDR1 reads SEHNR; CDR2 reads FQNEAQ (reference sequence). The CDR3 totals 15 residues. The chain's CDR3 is CSSSLVGFEGYEQYF. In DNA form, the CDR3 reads TGTTCCAGCAGCTTAGTGGGGTTCGAGGGATACGAGCAGTACTTC.

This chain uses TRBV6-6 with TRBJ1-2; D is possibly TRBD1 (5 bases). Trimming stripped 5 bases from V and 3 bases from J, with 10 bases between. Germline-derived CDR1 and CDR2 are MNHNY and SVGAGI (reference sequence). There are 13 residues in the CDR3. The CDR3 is CASSTQVDYGYTF. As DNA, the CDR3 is TGTGCCAGCAGTACACAGGTGGACTATGGCTACACCTTC.

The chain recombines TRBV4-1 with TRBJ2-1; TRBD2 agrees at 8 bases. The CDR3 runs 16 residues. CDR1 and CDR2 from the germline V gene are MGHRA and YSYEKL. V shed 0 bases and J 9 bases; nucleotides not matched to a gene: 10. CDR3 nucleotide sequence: TGCGCCAGCAGCCAAGATTCGGGGGGGCTTGGAGGTGAGCAGTTCTTC. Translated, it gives CASSQDSGGLGGEQFF.

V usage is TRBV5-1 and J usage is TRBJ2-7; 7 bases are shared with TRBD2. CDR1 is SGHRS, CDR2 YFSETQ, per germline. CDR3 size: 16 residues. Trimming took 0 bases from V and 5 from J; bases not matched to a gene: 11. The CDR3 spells CASSLALRELQNEQYF. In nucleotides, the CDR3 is TGCGCCAGCAGCTTGGCCTTGCGGGAGCTTCAAAACGAGCAGTACTTC.

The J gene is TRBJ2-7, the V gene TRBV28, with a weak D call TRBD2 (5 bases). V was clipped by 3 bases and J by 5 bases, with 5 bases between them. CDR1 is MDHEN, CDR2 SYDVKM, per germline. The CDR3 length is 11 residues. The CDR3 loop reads CASSLEDEQYF. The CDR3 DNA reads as TGTGCCAGCAGTTTGGAGGACGAGCAGTACTTC.

The CDR3 nucleotides are TGCAGCCCAGGGGGTGGCTACACCTTC. Protein: CSPGGGYTF. The chain carries TRBV20-1 and TRBJ1-2, with 7 bases fitting TRBD1. CDR3 size: 9 residues. From germline, CDR1 is DFQATT and CDR2 SNEGSKA (reference sequence).

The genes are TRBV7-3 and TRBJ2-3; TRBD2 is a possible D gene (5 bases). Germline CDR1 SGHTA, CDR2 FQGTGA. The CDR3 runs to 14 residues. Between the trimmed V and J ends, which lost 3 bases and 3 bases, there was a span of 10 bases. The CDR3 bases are TGTGCCAGCAGCTTTATCGGGAATACAGATACGCAGTATTTT. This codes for CASSFIGNTDTQYF.

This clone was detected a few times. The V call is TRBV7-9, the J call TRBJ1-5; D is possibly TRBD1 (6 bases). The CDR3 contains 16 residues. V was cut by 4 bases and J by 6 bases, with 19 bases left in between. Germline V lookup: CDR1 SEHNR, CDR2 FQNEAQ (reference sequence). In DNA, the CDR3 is TGTGCCAGCAGCTCTCTGGACAGCGAGAGGTTTCAGCCCCAGCATTTT. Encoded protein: CASSSLDSERFQPQHF.

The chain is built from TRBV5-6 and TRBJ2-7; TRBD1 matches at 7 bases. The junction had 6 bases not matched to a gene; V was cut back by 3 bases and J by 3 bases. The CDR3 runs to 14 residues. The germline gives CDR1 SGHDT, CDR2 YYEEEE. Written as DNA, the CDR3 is TGTGCCAGCAGCTCGACAGGGAACCACTACGAGCAGTACTTC. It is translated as CASSSTGNHYEQYF.

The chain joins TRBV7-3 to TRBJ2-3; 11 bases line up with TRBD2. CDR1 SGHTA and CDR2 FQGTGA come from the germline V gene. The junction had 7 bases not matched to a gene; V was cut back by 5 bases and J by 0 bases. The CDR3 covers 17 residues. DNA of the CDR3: TGTGCCAGCAGCCCGGGACTAGCGGCGGATAGCACAGATACGCAGTATTTT. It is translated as CASSPGLAADSTDTQYF.

CDR3 nucleotide sequence: TGTGCCAGCAGTTTATTGGCTAGCGGGAGCTACAATGAGCAGTTCTTC. Protein product: CASSLLASGSYNEQFF. This rearrangement joins TRBV28 to TRBJ2-1, with 10 bases aligning to TRBD2. J gave up 3 bases and V 1 base, and 3 bases lay outside the gene matches. In germline, CDR1 is MDHEN, CDR2 SYDVKM. The CDR3 runs 16 residues. Looking up the rest from reference TRBV28 and TRBJ2-1 gives the full variable domain: DVKVTQSSRYLVKRTGEKVFLECVQDMDHENMFWYRQDPGLGLRLIYFSYDVKMKEKGDIPEGYSVSREKKERFSLILESASTNQTSMYLCASSLLASGSYNEQFFGPGTRLTVL.

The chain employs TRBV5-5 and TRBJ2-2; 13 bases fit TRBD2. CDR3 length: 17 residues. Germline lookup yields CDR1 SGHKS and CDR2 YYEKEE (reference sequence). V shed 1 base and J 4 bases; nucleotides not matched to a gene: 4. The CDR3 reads CASSLQWTSGGTGELFF. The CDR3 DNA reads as TGTGCCAGCAGCTTGCAATGGACTAGCGGGGGCACCGGGGAGCTGTTTTTT.

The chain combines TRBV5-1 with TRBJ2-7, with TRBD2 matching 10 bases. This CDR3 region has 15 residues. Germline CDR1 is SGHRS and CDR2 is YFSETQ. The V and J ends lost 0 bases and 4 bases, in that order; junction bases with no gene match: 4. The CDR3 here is CASSLEAGGPYEQYF. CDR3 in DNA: TGCGCCAGCAGCTTGGAAGCGGGGGGGCCTTACGAGCAGTACTTC.

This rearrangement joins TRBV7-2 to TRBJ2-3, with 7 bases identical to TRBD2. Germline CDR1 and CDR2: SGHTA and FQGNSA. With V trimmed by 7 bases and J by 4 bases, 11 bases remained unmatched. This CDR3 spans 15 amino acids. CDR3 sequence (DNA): TGTGCCAGCACGACGAGGGGAGGGTTCCCAGATACGCAGTATTTT. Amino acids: CASTTRGGFPDTQYF.

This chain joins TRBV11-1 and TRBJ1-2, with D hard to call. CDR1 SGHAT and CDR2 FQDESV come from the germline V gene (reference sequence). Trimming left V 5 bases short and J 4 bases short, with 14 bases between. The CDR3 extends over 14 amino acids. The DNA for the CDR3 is TGTGCCAGCAGCCCGAGCGGTCTACCCTATGGCTACACCTTC. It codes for CASSPSGLPYGYTF.

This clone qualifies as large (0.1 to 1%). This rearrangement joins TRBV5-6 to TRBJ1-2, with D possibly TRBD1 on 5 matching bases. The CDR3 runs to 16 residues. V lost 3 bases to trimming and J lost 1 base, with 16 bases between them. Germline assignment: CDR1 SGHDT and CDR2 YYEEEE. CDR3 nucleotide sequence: TGTGCCAGCAGCTCCCGGCTGACAGAATTTAACTATGGCTACACCTTC. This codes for CASSSRLTEFNYGYTF.

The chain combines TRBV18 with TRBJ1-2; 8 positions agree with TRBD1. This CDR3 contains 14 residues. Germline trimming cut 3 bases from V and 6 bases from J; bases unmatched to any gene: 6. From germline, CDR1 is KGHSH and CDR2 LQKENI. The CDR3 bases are TGTGCCAGCTCACCGTACGTGGACAGGGATGGCTACACCTTC. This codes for CASSPYVDRDGYTF.

CDR3 amino acids: CASSLGALAGGGDEAFF. CDR3 nucleotides: TGCGCCAGCAGCTTGGGGGCCCTAGCAGGGGGCGGGGATGAAGCTTTCTTT. This rearrangement joins TRBV5-1 to TRBJ1-1, with TRBD1 matching over 8 bases. Germline V gene data show CDR1 as SGHRS and CDR2 as YFSETQ. Losses at the gene ends were 0 bases for V and 7 bases for J; bases not matched to a gene: 14. CDR3 size: 17 residues.